One and the same sample provided the 19 T cell receptor beta chains below, sequenced in a study of CD8 T cells in ankylosing spondylitis. TCRdb fed the 5' RACE reads into MiXCR, producing one record per CDR3 protein. Here the sample spans about 130,000 distinct CDR3 sequences, 7% being singletons. The sample taken for sequencing was blood, either unsorted or a sorted T cell fraction (not recorded which). The receptors were sampled from a male donor with ankylosing spondylitis or in good health (not recorded which).

The rearrangement uses TRBV6-1 and TRBJ2-7, with a tentative D call TRBD2 (6 bases). V was cut by 8 bases and J by 1 base, with 15 bases left in between. Germline lookup yields CDR1 MNHNS and CDR2 SASEGT. The CDR3 contains 14 residues. CDR3 loop: CASLRYSGSYEQYF. The CDR3 nucleotides read TGTGCCAGCCTTCGATATAGCGGATCCTACGAGCAGTACTTC.

This clonotype was picked up many times. The V and J genes are TRBV6-5 and TRBJ2-1, with a weak D call TRBD1 (6 bases). The CDR3 is 16 amino acids. The germline V gene encodes CDR1 MNHEY and CDR2 SVGAGI. V gave up 0 bases and J gave up 8 bases, with 17 bases separating them. The CDR3 is CASSYSRQGWFDEQFF. CDR3 DNA: TGTGCCAGCAGTTACTCTAGGCAGGGGTGGTTCGATGAGCAGTTCTTC.

The chain carries TRBV7-2 and TRBJ1-1; D gene ambiguous. The CDR3 is made up of 21 amino acids. Germline V gene data show CDR1 as SGHTA and CDR2 as FQGNSA. Trimming left V 1 base short and J 4 bases short, with 31 bases between. The chain's CDR3 is CASSLGIRLLSTEGGSTEAFF. DNA of the CDR3: TGTGCCAGCAGCTTAGGCATAAGGCTACTTTCCACCGAAGGAGGATCCACTGAAGCTTTCTTT.

The gene calls are TRBV5-1 and TRBJ2-4; no clear D. The CDR3 runs to 16 residues. CDR1 and CDR2 (germline): SGHRS, YFSETQ. V was cut by 0 bases and J by 0 bases, with 10 bases left in between. CDR3 bases: TGCGCCAGCAGCTTGGCCTATGCAGGAGCCAAAAACATTCAGTACTTC. This gives the protein CASSLAYAGAKNIQYF.

The table lists this clonotype with many counts. This chain connects TRBV7-2 to TRBJ2-7; TRBD2 agrees at 9 bases. V dropped 5 bases and J dropped 3; count of bases not matched to a gene: 5. Germline V gene sequence: CDR1 SGHTA, CDR2 FQGNSA. This CDR3 has 14 residues. The CDR3 loop is CASSPSGILYEQYF. The CDR3 DNA follows: TGTGCCAGCAGCCCTAGCGGGATCCTCTACGAGCAGTACTTC.

This clonotype was detected ten times or more. The rearrangement joins TRBV5-1 to TRBJ2-7; 12 positions match TRBD2. This CDR3 comprises 15 residues. Germline V gives CDR1 SGHRS, CDR2 YFSETQ. V shed 0 bases, J shed 5 bases, and the junction held 3 bases outside the gene matches. The CDR3 coding sequence is TGCGCCAGCAGCTTGGTGACTAGCGGGGGAAACGAGCAGTACTTC. Translation: CASSLVTSGGNEQYF.

In this sample, this clonotype turned up many times. This rearrangement joins TRBV5-1 to TRBJ2-5; D not resolved. The CDR3 is 12 amino acids. Germline lookup yields CDR1 SGHRS and CDR2 YFSETQ. V gave up 1 base and J gave up 7 bases, with 8 bases separating them. CDR3 nucleotide sequence: TGCGCCAGCAGCTTGCTACACCCGACCCAGTACTTC. Its protein is CASSLLHPTQYF. The full variable domain, completed using reference TRBV5-1 and TRBJ2-5, is KAGVTQTPRYLIKTRGQQVTLSCSPISGHRSVSWYQQTPGQGLQFLFEYFSETQRNKGNFPGRFSGRQFSNSRSEMNVSTLELGDSALYLCASSLLHPTQYFGPGTRLLVL.

This clonotype appeared many times. The chain carries TRBV30 and TRBJ2-1; possible D gene TRBD1, 5 bases. CDR1 is GTSNPN, CDR2 SVGIG, per germline (reference sequence). V was cut by 4 bases and J by 7 bases, with 11 bases left in between. CDR3 length: 12 residues. CDR3 in DNA: TGTGCCTGGACCAAGACAGCTAATGAGCAGTTCTTC. Translating it yields CAWTKTANEQFF.

This clonotype was seen repeatedly, ten times or more. The rearrangement uses TRBV20-1 and TRBJ1-4, with D unclear. CDR1 is DFQATT and CDR2 is SNEGSKA in the germline V gene (reference sequence). The CDR3 is made up of 13 amino acids. V was clipped by 6 bases and J by 3 bases, with 11 bases between them. CDR3 DNA sequence: TGCAGTGCCGGAGCGGGAGCTAATGAAAAACTGTTTTTT. It translates to CSAGAGANEKLFF.

This clonotype was counted at least ten times. V usage is TRBV20-1 and J usage is TRBJ1-2; 9 positions match TRBD1. CDR1 is DFQATT and CDR2 is SNEGSKA in the germline V gene (reference sequence). The CDR3 contains 13 residues. Germline trimming cut 6 bases from V and 3 bases from J; bases unmatched to any gene: 5. In DNA, the CDR3 is TGCAGTGCCTTCGACAGGGGGGACTATGGCTACACCTTC. Protein product: CSAFDRGDYGYTF.

This clonotype came up many times. This chain joins TRBV20-1 and TRBJ2-5; weak D call: TRBD1 (6 bases). CDR3 length: 14 residues. CDR1 is DFQATT, CDR2 SNEGSKA, per germline (reference sequence). The V end was cut by 3 bases, the J end by 5 bases, with 16 bases between. Written as DNA, the CDR3 is TGCAGTGCTAGGGACAGTCGAGGTTTGGAGACCCAGTACTTC. Protein sequence: CSARDSRGLETQYF.

The sample holds many counts of this clonotype. This chain joins TRBV29-1 and TRBJ1-1, with 7 bases identical to TRBD1. Trimming removed 7 bases from V and 0 bases from J; junction bases left unmatched: 2. The CDR3 loop spans 12 amino acids. From germline, CDR1 is SQVTM and CDR2 ANQGSEA. The DNA of the CDR3 is TGCAGCGGGGGACAGCTGAACACTGAAGCTTTCTTT. Its translation: CSGGQLNTEAFF.

This clonotype was counted at least ten times. This chain links TRBV7-2 with TRBJ2-7; 9 bases are a match to TRBD2. The CDR3 has 15 amino acids. V shed 3 bases and J 6 bases; nucleotides not matched to a gene: 9. Germline CDR1 reads SGHTA; CDR2 reads FQGNSA. The CDR3 nucleotides are TGTGCCAGCAGCTTCCTAGCGGGAAAAGCTAGCGAGCAGTACTTC. Residues: CASSFLAGKASEQYF.

Ten or more counts support this clonotype. The chain carries TRBV6-2 or TRBV6-3 and TRBJ1-1; D is undetermined. Trimming cost V 0 bases and J 6 bases, with 8 bases left between them. The germline gives CDR1 MNHEY, CDR2 SVGEGT. The CDR3 is made up of 13 amino acids. This CDR3 is CASSYSTIAEAFF. The CDR3 bases are TGTGCCAGCAGTTACTCGACGATCGCTGAAGCTTTCTTT.

This clonotype was seen repeatedly, ten times or more. The chain employs TRBV20-1 and TRBJ2-3; perhaps TRBD2 as D (6 bases). The CDR3 has 13 residues. Per germline, CDR1 DFQATT and CDR2 SNEGSKA (reference sequence). Trimming took 3 bases from V and 11 from J, leaving 18 bases between them. This CDR3 reads CSASPSAIRGQYF. CDR3 bases: TGCAGTGCTAGCCCTAGCGCTATTCGGGGGCAGTATTTT.

This clonotype was seen ten or more times. The V gene is TRBV5-1, the J gene TRBJ1-1; D is uncertain. The germline V and J ends were trimmed by 4 bases and 7 bases, with 14 bases remaining between them. The CDR3 sequence is 13 residues long. Germline CDR1 SGHRS, CDR2 YFSETQ. CDR3 in DNA: TGCGCCAGCAGCCCCCCTTACAGAGATGAAGCTTTCTTT. Translating it yields CASSPPYRDEAFF.

This clonotype was detected ten times or more. This chain joins TRBV4-3 and TRBJ2-1, with a tentative D call TRBD2 (5 bases). Trimming removed 1 base at V and 6 bases at J, with 10 bases between. Germline V gene data show CDR1 as LGHNA and CDR2 as YSLEER. The CDR3 loop spans 14 amino acids. The CDR3 coding sequence is TGCGCCAGCAGCCAAGCCTTCGGGGTCAATGAGCAGTTCTTC. Translating gives CASSQAFGVNEQFF.

This clonotype was observed many times. This sequence joins TRBV5-1 and TRBJ1-4; 7 bases line up with TRBD1. CDR3 size: 14 residues. Germline CDR1 reads SGHRS; CDR2 reads YFSETQ. V lost 6 bases, J lost 5 bases, and 7 bases stayed unmatched. CDR3 in amino acids: CASMQTGRNEKLFF. Here the CDR3 DNA reads TGCGCCAGCATGCAGACAGGGAGGAATGAAAAACTGTTTTTT.

This clonotype was seen many times. This chain links TRBV30 with TRBJ1-5, with D tentatively TRBD1 (5 bases). Germline loops: CDR1 GTSNPN, CDR2 SVGIG (reference sequence). With 3 bases removed from V and 5 bases from J, the gap between germline ends came to 11 bases. The CDR3 has 13 residues. The CDR3 sequence: CAWSIRGYQPQHF. In DNA form, the CDR3 reads TGTGCCTGGAGCATCCGGGGGTATCAGCCCCAGCATTTT.